These T cell receptor beta chains were read from a single sample in a study of T cell responses to AZD1222 COVID-19 vaccine. The table came from immunoSEQ multiplex PCR; TCRdb's copy has only in-frame clones and leaves some out. The table shows approximately 91,000 clones, with less than 95% occurring only once. The source was peripheral blood, collected 28 days after the second AZD1222 dose. These receptors were obtained from an adult who received the AZD1222 COVID-19 vaccine. CDR3s include the opening cysteine and the closing phenylalanine or tryptophan. The D gene is left open where the match is weak.

v_gene	j_gene	d_gene	CDR3aa	CDR3nt
TRBV28	TRBJ1-3	NA	CASSRLFSPGNTIYF	TGTGCCAGCAGTCGACTGTTCTCCCCTGGAAACACCATATATTTT
TRBV5-1	TRBJ2-4	NA	CASSLEGGENIQYF	TGCGCCAGCAGCTTGGAGGGCGGGGAGAACATTCAGTACTTC
TRBV5-5	TRBJ2-1	NA	CASSLNRAAGFSYNEQFF	TGTGCCAGCAGCTTGAACAGGGCAGCGGGCTTTTCCTACAATGAGCAGTTCTTC
TRBV5-1	TRBJ1-2	NA	CASSLGYGYTF	TGCGCCAGCAGCTTGGGATATGGCTACACCTTC
TRBV5-1	TRBJ1-2	NA	CASGPSHPTSNYGYTF	TGCGCCAGCGGGCCATCTCACCCCACGAGTAACTATGGCTACACCTTC
TRBV29-1	TRBJ2-1	TRBD2	CSGRLAGGNEQFF	TGCAGCGGCAGACTAGCGGGAGGGAATGAGCAGTTCTTC
TRBV7-3	TRBJ2-1	TRBD2	CASSPNSGSYNEQFF	TGTGCCAGCAGCCCAAATAGCGGGAGCTACAATGAGCAGTTCTTC
TRBV23-1	TRBJ2-3	TRBD1	CASSRQGTDTQYF	TGCGCCAGCAGTCGACAGGGAACAGATACGCAGTATTTT
TRBV4-1	TRBJ2-7	TRBD2	CASSQARLASSHEQYF	TGCGCCAGCAGCCAGGCGCGACTAGCAAGTAGTCACGAGCAGTACTTC
TRBV28	TRBJ2-1	TRBD2	CASSGRGGRGYNEQFF	TGTGCCAGCAGTGGGAGGGGAGGGAGAGGCTACAATGAGCAGTTCTTC
TRBV5-1	TRBJ2-5	TRBD2	CASSEGRAETQYF	TGCGCCAGCAGCGAAGGGAGGGCGGAGACCCAGTACTTC
TRBV5-1	TRBJ2-7	TRBD2	CASSFIAGGPGEQYF	TGCGCCAGCAGCTTTATTGCGGGAGGGCCTGGGGAGCAGTACTTC
TRBV15	TRBJ1-5	NA	CATSREHNQPQHF	TGTGCCACCAGCAGAGAGCACAATCAGCCCCAGCATTTT
TRBV27	TRBJ2-7	TRBD1	CASSGTGHEQYF	TGTGCCAGCAGTGGGACAGGGCACGAGCAGTACTTC
TRBV21-1	TRBJ1-2	NA	CASSLRQVWVRENDGYTF	TGTGCCAGCAGTCTCCGACAGGTTTGGGTGAGAGAGAACGATGGCTACACCTTC